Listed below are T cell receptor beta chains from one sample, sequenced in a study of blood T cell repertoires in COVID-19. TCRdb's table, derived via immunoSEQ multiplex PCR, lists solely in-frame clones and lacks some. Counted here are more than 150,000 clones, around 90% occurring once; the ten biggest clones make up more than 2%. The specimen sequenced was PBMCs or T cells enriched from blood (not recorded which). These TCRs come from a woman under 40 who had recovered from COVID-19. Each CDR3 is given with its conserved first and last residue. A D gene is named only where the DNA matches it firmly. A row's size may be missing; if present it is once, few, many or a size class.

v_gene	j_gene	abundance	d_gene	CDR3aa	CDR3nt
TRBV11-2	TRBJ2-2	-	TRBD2	CASSPGLAGGITGELFF	TGTGCCAGCAGCCCCGGGCTAGCGGGGGGGATCACCGGGGAGCTGTTTTTT
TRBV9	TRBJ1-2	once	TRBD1	CASSVGTETLRNYGYTF	TGTGCCAGCAGCGTCGGGACAGAAACGTTAAGAAACTATGGCTACACCTTC
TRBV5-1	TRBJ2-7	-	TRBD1	CASSPQGWEQYF	TGCGCCAGCAGCCCACAGGGGTGGGAGCAGTACTTC
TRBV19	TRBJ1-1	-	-	CASTRLVGFIDTEAFF	TGTGCCAGTACTAGATTGGTAGGTTTTATTGACACTGAAGCTTTCTTT
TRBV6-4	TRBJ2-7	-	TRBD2	CASSDGGLAGGLTYEQYF	TGTGCCAGCAGTGACGGGGGACTAGCGGGGGGCCTCACTTACGAGCAGTACTTC
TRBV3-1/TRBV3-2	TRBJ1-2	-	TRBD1	CASRGTGFNYGYTF	TGTGCCAGCCGAGGGACAGGCTTTAACTATGGCTACACCTTC
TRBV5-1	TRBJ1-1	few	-	CASARGNTEAFF	TGCGCCAGCGCGCGAGGTAACACTGAAGCTTTCTTT
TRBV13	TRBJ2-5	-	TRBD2	CASSPGIRGGIQETQYF	TGTGCCAGCAGCCCCGGTATCCGCGGGGGAATCCAAGAGACCCAGTACTTC
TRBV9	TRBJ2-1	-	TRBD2	CASSVSGLAGPSEEFF	TGTGCCAGCAGCGTAAGCGGACTAGCGGGTCCTTCGGAGGAGTTCTTC
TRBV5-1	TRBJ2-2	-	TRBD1	CASSLGTGLPGELFF	TGCGCCAGCAGCTTGGGGACAGGGTTACCCGGGGAGCTGTTTTTT
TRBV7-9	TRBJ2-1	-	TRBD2	CASTGSGGDNEQFF	TGTGCCAGCACAGGGAGCGGGGGCGACAATGAGCAGTTCTTC
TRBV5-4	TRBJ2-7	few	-	CASSLVQNGGEQYF	TGTGCCAGCAGCTTGGTACAGAACGGGGGCGAGCAGTACTTC
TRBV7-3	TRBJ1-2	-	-	CASSPTGTGYGYTF	TGTGCCAGCAGCCCTACAGGGACGGGCTATGGCTACACCTTC
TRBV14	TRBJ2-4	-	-	CASSLNRAGIRENIQYF	TGTGCCAGCAGCCTCAACCGGGCAGGGATTCGGGAAAACATTCAGTACTTC
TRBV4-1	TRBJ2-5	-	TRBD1	CASSQPAGGPAGETQYF	TGCGCCAGCAGCCAACCCGCAGGGGGCCCAGCCGGAGAGACCCAGTACTTC
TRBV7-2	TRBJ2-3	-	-	CASSPQGTDTQYF	TGTGCCAGCAGCCCCCAGGGAACAGATACGCAGTATTTT
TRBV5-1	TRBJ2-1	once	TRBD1	CASRQTGGNEQFF	TGCGCCAGCAGGCAAACAGGGGGCAATGAGCAGTTCTTC
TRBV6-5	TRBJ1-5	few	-	CASRETDQSNQPQHF	TGTGCCAGCAGAGAGACAGACCAGAGCAATCAGCCCCAGCATTTT
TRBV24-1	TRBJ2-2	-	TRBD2	CATRSTSGSGELFF	TGTGCCACCAGATCGACTAGCGGGAGTGGGGAGCTGTTTTTT
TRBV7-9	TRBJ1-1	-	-	CASSLALDNSNTEAFF	TGTGCCAGCAGCTTAGCATTGGACAACTCAAACACTGAAGCTTTCTTT
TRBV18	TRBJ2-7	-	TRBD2	CASSPELAGAHWSSEQYF	TGTGCCAGCTCACCAGAGCTAGCGGGGGCCCACTGGAGTTCCGAGCAGTACTTC
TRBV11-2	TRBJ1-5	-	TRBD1	CASSRDRGNQPQHF	TGTGCCAGCAGCAGGGACAGGGGCAATCAGCCCCAGCATTTT
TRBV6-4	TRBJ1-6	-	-	CASTCDSESTFGSPLHF	TGTGCCAGCACCTGCGACAGTGAGTCGACGTTTGGGTCACCCCTCCACTTT
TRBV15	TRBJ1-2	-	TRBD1	CATSKDRVYGYTF	TGTGCCACCAGTAAGGACAGGGTCTATGGCTACACCTTC
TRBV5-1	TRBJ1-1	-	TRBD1	CASSRTGGYTEAFF	TGCGCCAGCAGCAGGACAGGGGGCTACACTGAAGCTTTCTTT
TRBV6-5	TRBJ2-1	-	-	CASSLGLYNEQFF	TGTGCCAGCAGTCTAGGACTGTACAATGAGCAGTTCTTC
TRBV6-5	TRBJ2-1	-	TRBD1	CASSPDRGSYNEQFF	TGTGCCAGCAGTCCCGACAGGGGGTCTTACAATGAGCAGTTCTTC
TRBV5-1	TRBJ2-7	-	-	CASSLVGEVDEQYF	TGCGCCAGCAGCTTGGTGGGGGAGGTCGACGAGCAGTACTTC
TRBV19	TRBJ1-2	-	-	CASSMPETGRNTF	TGTGCCAGTAGTATGCCCGAGACAGGTCGAAACACCTTC
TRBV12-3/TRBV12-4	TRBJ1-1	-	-	CASRGWGATEAFF	TGTGCCAGCAGAGGATGGGGAGCCACTGAAGCTTTCTTT
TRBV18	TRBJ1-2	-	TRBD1	CASSPTGTGARSYGYTF	TGTGCCAGCTCACCAACCGGGACAGGGGCACGGAGCTATGGCTACACCTTC
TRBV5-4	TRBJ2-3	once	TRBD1	CASSRDRGKVSDTQYF	TGTGCCAGCAGCCGGGACAGGGGGAAAGTATCAGATACGCAGTATTTT
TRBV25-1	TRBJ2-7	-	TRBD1	CASSEPGQGKNEQYF	TGTGCCAGCAGTGAACCGGGACAGGGGAAAAACGAGCAGTACTTC
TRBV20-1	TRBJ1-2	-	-	CSASGGTGGYTF	TGCAGTGCTAGTGGGGGTACGGGGGGCTACACCTTC
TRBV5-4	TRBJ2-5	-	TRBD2	CASSLTAGGLETQYF	TGTGCCAGCAGCCTCACAGCGGGGGGGTTAGAGACCCAGTACTTC
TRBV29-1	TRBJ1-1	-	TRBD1	CSVPGGAVAFF	TGCAGCGTCCCAGGGGGCGCGGTAGCTTTCTTT
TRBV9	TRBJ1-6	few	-	CASSTSNSPLHF	TGTGCCAGCTCGACATCCAATTCACCCCTCCACTTT
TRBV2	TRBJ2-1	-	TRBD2	CASSERLAGGYNEQFF	TGTGCCAGCAGTGAACGACTAGCGGGGGGGTACAATGAGCAGTTCTTC
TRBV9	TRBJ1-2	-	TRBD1	CASSTTGINYGYTF	TGTGCCAGCAGCACGACAGGGATCAACTATGGCTACACCTTC
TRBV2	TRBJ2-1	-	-	CASSVRDREFF	TGTGCCAGCAGTGTGCGGGACCGGGAGTTCTTC
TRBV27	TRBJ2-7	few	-	CASSLLWDNGEQYF	TGTGCCAGCAGTTTACTCTGGGACAATGGCGAGCAGTACTTC
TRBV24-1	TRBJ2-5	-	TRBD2	CATSDFQGTRGMAQYF	TGTGCCACCAGTGATTTTCAGGGGACTAGGGGGATGGCCCAGTACTTC
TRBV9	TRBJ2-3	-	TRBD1	CASSKALSGQPPDTQYF	TGTGCCAGCAGCAAGGCACTTTCGGGACAGCCGCCAGATACGCAGTATTTT
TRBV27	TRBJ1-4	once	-	CASSFGFGGSYEKLFF	TGTGCCAGCAGTTTTGGCTTCGGGGGATCCTATGAAAAACTGTTTTTT
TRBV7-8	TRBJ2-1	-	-	CASVPGLSYNEQFF	TGTGCCAGCGTTCCGGGACTGTCTTACAATGAGCAGTTCTTC
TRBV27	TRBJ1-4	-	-	CASSLGPGSKLFF	TGTGCCAGCAGTCTCGGGCCAGGGTCAAAACTGTTTTTT
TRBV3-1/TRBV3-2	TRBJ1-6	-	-	CASSQVRNSPLHF	TGTGCCAGCAGCCAAGTGAGGAATTCACCCCTCCACTTT
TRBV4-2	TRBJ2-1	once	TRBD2	CASSRLAGTYNEQFF	TGTGCCAGCAGCCGATTAGCGGGAACCTACAATGAGCAGTTCTTC
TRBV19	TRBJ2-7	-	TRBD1	CASSPRTGGSGATSYEQYF	TGTGCCAGTAGTCCTCGGACAGGGGGCAGCGGAGCCACCAGCTACGAGCAGTACTTC
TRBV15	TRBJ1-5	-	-	CATSQEGSNQPQHF	TGTGCCACCAGCCAGGAGGGGAGCAATCAGCCCCAGCATTTT
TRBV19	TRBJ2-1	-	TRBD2	CASSSPGLAIGNEQFF	TGTGCCAGTAGTTCCCCGGGACTAGCCATTGGGAATGAGCAGTTCTTC
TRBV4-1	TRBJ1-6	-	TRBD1	CASSLPGQGNSPLHF	TGCGCCAGCAGCCTTCCGGGACAGGGTAATTCACCCCTCCACTTT
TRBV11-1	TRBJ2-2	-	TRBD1	CASSIRAGGEGELFF	TGTGCCAGCAGCATCCGGGCAGGGGGAGAGGGGGAGCTGTTTTTT
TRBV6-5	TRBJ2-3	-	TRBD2	CASSPGLANTDTQYF	TGTGCCAGCAGTCCGGGACTAGCGAACACAGATACGCAGTATTTT
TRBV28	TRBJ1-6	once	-	CAVSRTRNSPLHF	TGTGCCGTGTCTAGGACAAGGAATTCACCCCTCCACTTT
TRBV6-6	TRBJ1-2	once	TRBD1	CASTYNPGQGDYGYTF	TGTGCCAGCACCTACAATCCGGGACAGGGGGACTATGGCTACACCTTC